The count of the clone carrying this TCR beta chain is one. CDR1 and CDR2 (germline): SQVTM, ANQGSEA. The CDR3 length is 13 residues. Trimming took 5 bases from V and 2 from J, leaving 11 bases between them. In blood CD8+ and CD4+ T cells, TCR beta underwent sequencing. The data were taken from a study of CD8 T cells in Susac syndrome. RNA in amounts of about 0.45 to 1 ug was reverse transcribed with random hexamers. It was immunoSEQ multiplex PCR that amplified TCR beta CDR3 across 54 Vbeta and 13 Jbeta. TCRdb itself ran the immunoSEQ multiplex PCR reads through MiXCR, one entry per CDR3 protein. The repertoire holds a few hundred thousand distinct CDR3 sequences, 95% seen once, with 0.095% in the top ten.

This chain joins TRBV29-1 and TRBJ2-3, with TRBD1 as a possible D gene (5 bases). What was sequenced was CD4+ T cells from PBMCs. The sequence came from a human donor with multiple sclerosis. Here the CDR3 DNA reads TGCAGCGTTCAGGGCAGATTCACAGATACGCAGTATTTT. Translation: CSVQGRFTDTQYF.